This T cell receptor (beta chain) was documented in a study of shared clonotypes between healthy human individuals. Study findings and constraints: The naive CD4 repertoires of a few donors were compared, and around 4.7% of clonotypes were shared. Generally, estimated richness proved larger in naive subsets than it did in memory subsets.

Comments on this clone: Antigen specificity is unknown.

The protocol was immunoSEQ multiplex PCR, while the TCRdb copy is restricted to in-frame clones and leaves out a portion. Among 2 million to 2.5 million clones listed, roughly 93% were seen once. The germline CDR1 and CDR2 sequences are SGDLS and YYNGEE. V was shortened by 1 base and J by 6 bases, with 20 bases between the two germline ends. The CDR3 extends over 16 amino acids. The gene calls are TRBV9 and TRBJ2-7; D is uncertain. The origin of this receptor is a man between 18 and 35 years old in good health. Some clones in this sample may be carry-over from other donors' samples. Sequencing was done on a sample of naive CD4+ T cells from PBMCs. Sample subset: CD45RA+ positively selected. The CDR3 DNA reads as TGTGCCAGCAGCGTACAGGATAAGGTCGTGACCTCCGAGCAGTACTTC. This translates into CASSVQDKVVTSEQYF.